The rows below give T cell receptor beta chains drawn from one sample of a study of response to subunit inactivated influenza vaccine. One entry per CDR3 protein, called by TCRdb with MiXCR from the RT-PCR reads. The repertoire has 500,000 to 600,000 distinct CDR3 sequences, 12% to 15% of them found once; the top ten carry 11%. The sample consisted of PBMCs from blood, taken 11 to 12 days after vaccination. Receptors were obtained from a man between 50 and 59 years old who received an inactivated influenza vaccine. CDR3s include the opening cysteine and the closing phenylalanine or tryptophan. Each record gives: D gene, clone size, V gene, J gene, CDR3 DNA, CDR3 protein. The D gene is left open where the match is weak. The size entry is marked missing in some rows and otherwise reads once, few, many or a size class.

D: -
size: -
V: TRBV3-1
J: TRBJ2-3
DNA: TGTGCCAGCAGCCCTCCGGGAACCAATACGCAGTATTTT
CDR3: CASSPPGTNTQYF

D: TRBD2
size: -
V: TRBV25-1
J: TRBJ2-7
DNA: TGTGCCAGCAGTGAATATAGGACGGGAGGGTCCTACGAGCAGTACTTC
CDR3: CASSEYRTGGSYEQYF

D: -
size: -
V: TRBV21-1
J: TRBJ1-5
DNA: TGTGCCAGCAGCAACACGCCAGGTTACAATCAGCCCCAGCATTTT
CDR3: CASSNTPGYNQPQHF

D: -
size: -
V: TRBV15
J: TRBJ2-1
DNA: TGTGCCACCAGCGGGGAGCTCGACGGGAATGAGCAGTTCTTC
CDR3: CATSGELDGNEQFF

D: -
size: -
V: TRBV7-9
J: TRBJ2-7
DNA: TGTGCCAGCACAAATGCCGGAGGTTTATCCTACGAGCAGTACTTC
CDR3: CASTNAGGLSYEQYF

D: -
size: -
V: TRBV15
J: TRBJ1-1
DNA: TGTGCCACCAGCAGAGAGATCGGGGGCCTGGGTGAAGCTTTCTTT
CDR3: CATSREIGGLGEAFF

D: -
size: -
V: TRBV20-1
J: TRBJ1-3
DNA: TGCAGTGCTAGAGATCTTGGAACAGTCTCTGGAAACACCATATATTTT
CDR3: CSARDLGTVSGNTIYF

D: -
size: few
V: TRBV2
J: TRBJ2-7
DNA: TGTGCCAGCTCACGCCTCAGGGACCATGGGGAGCAGTACTTC
CDR3: CASSRLRDHGEQYF

D: TRBD2
size: once
V: TRBV4-3
J: TRBJ2-7
DNA: TGCGCCAGCAGCCAATCCCGGGACTATTACGAGCAGTACTTC
CDR3: CASSQSRDYYEQYF

D: TRBD1
size: few
V: TRBV7-2
J: TRBJ2-2
DNA: TGTGCCAGCAGCCCGGACAGGGTGGAAACCGGGGAGCTGTTTTTT
CDR3: CASSPDRVETGELFF

D: TRBD1
size: few
V: TRBV6-4
J: TRBJ2-1
DNA: TGTGCCAGCAGTAAAGACAGGGGGCTGGGGAATGAGCAGTTCTTC
CDR3: CASSKDRGLGNEQFF

D: TRBD1
size: few
V: TRBV28
J: TRBJ2-1
DNA: TGTGCCAGCAGTCCGGTAGGACAGGGGATATTCAATGAGCAGTTCTTC
CDR3: CASSPVGQGIFNEQFF

D: TRBD2
size: few
V: TRBV28
J: TRBJ2-1
DNA: TGTGCCAGCAGCCGTGGACTAGCGGATTACAATGAGCAGTTCTTC
CDR3: CASSRGLADYNEQFF

D: -
size: few
V: TRBV5-1
J: TRBJ1-1
DNA: TGCGCCAGCAGCTTTGATGGGACTGAAGCTTTCTTT
CDR3: CASSFDGTEAFF

D: TRBD1
size: few
V: TRBV12-3/TRBV12-4
J: TRBJ1-5
DNA: TGTGCCAGCAGTTGGACAGGGGCAAGGGACAGCAATCAGCCCCAGCATTTT
CDR3: CASSWTGARDSNQPQHF

D: -
size: few
V: TRBV20-1
J: TRBJ1-3
DNA: TGCAGTGCTAGGTGGAGGATGGGAAACACCATATATTTT
CDR3: CSARWRMGNTIYF

D: -
size: few
V: TRBV28
J: TRBJ1-1
DNA: TGTGCCAGCAGTTTGGTTGGGGGGCAGGCTTTCTTT
CDR3: CASSLVGGQAFF

D: TRBD1
size: few
V: TRBV18
J: TRBJ2-1
DNA: TGTGCCAGCTCACGTCTACAGGGGGCTGGGTACAATGAGCAGTTCTTC
CDR3: CASSRLQGAGYNEQFF

D: -
size: many
V: TRBV12-3/TRBV12-4
J: TRBJ1-3
DNA: TGTGCCAGCAGTTACGGAAACACCATATATTTT
CDR3: CASSYGNTIYF

D: TRBD2
size: many
V: TRBV5-1
J: TRBJ2-5
DNA: TGCGCCAGCAGCTTGGCTGGGACAGCGGGACTAGCGGGAGAGACCCAGTACTTC
CDR3: CASSLAGTAGLAGETQYF

D: TRBD2
size: -
V: TRBV7-2
J: TRBJ2-5
DNA: TGTGCCAGCAGCTTCCGTTCTCTAGCGGTCCAAGAGACCCAGTACTTC
CDR3: CASSFRSLAVQETQYF

D: -
size: few
V: TRBV29-1
J: TRBJ2-5
DNA: TGCAGCGCCGGAGCACAGTTGGTTCGGGAGACCCAGTACTTC
CDR3: CSAGAQLVRETQYF

D: TRBD1
size: -
V: TRBV12-3/TRBV12-4
J: TRBJ2-5
DNA: TGTGCCAGCAGTCCCCGGACAGGGGCGGGATTGGAGAAAGAGACCCAGTACTTC
CDR3: CASSPRTGAGLEKETQYF

D: -
size: many
V: TRBV5-1
J: TRBJ2-3
DNA: TGTGCCAGCAGCCCGGGGGGCCCCACAGATACGCAGTATTTT
CDR3: CASSPGGPTDTQYF